This T cell receptor (beta chain) was identified in a study of esophageal squamous cell carcinoma under preoperative chemotherapy. TCRdb itself ran the PCR reads through MiXCR, one entry per CDR3 protein. Seen here are just over 30,000 distinct CDR3 sequences, roughly half observed once, and the top ten hold roughly 12%. Time point indicated: before preoperative PTX-NDP chemotherapy. By share of the sample, this clonotype is medium-sized. Trimming removed 6 bases from V and 2 bases from J, with 10 bases in between. The CDR3 covers 13 residues. The rearrangement links TRBV12-3 or TRBV12-4 to TRBJ2-5; tentative D call: TRBD1 (5 bases). This sequence was found in a human donor with esophageal squamous cell carcinoma. The donor label of this sample is uncertain. The material was obtained from a patient given preoperative chemotherapy. In DNA, the CDR3 is TGTGCCAGCAGAAGGGGAAATCAAGAGACCCAGTACTTC. Translation gives CASRRGNQETQYF.